This T cell receptor beta chain appears in the sequencing data of a study of T cell repertoires in cytomegalovirus infection. Overall study findings and caveats: Predominance within the ex vivo response was attributable to HLA-C-restricted CMV-specific TCR beta clonotypes. Cumulative public TCR beta family frequency identified carriers of CMV plus the relevant HLA.

MiXCR was run by TCRdb on the reads, yielding one entry per CDR3 protein. Of about 230,000 distinct CDR3 sequences in the sample, around 6.4% were seen once. This clonotype has a count of ten or more. As yet, its antigen is unknown. Germline V gene lookup returns CDR1 MNHEY and CDR2 SVGEGT. V lost 1 base and J lost 9, with 16 bases in between. The length of the CDR3 is 15 residues. The sequenced sample was PBMCs. This receptor was obtained from a human donor in good health (CMV status not recorded). Some clones in this sample may be carry-over from other donors' samples. V usage is TRBV6-2 or TRBV6-3 and J usage is TRBJ2-1; D may match TRBD1 or TRBD2 (5 bases each). CDR3 residues: CASSYWQGAAGEQFF. CDR3 nucleotides: TGTGCCAGCAGTTACTGGCAGGGAGCGGCGGGTGAGCAGTTCTTC.